This paragraph covers one T cell receptor (beta chain) sequence. This clonotype was recorded a few times. What this receptor recognizes is not known. A much larger clone lies one base from this, so it may be a read error. Library generation was performed with 5' RACE. TCRdb lists the instrument as Illumina HiSeq 2500. The second PCR ran for roughly 7 to 12 cycles and used a J-beta primer mix along with a sample-barcoded 5' primer. Each TCR beta cDNA molecule received a unique molecular identifier from a template-switch 5' adaptor carrying 12 random nucleotides. Each sample yielded at least 3 million CDR3-containing paired-end reads. All of the RNA was converted into first-strand cDNA using the Mint cDNA synthesis kit, with a TRBC-specific oligonucleotide serving as the primer. Following uracil-DNA glycosylase treatment, a first 18-cycle PCR with universal primers M1SS and BC2_uni_R was performed on all cDNA. Processing in the source paper ran as follows. Each sample was normalized by randomly selecting 1 million high-quality reads, each carrying a distinct molecular identifier. Instead of being binned into consensus sequences, reads with shared molecular identifiers were discarded. CDR3 identification, clonotype clustering and error correction used MiTCR with a Q25 quality threshold and the strictest error-elimination algorithm. A nonparametric unseen species model with Euler transformation was used to estimate a lower bound on total TCR beta diversity. TCRdb took the public reads, trimmed them with fastp at Q25, ran MiXCR for clone calling and kept in-frame beta chains. Each CDR3 protein gets just one entry, which takes the most common genes and DNA from the rows behind it. None of the V and J calls come from the authors' own analysis; TCRdb made them. For this sample the table gives 700,000 to 800,000 distinct CDR3 sequences, of which approximately 39% were detected only once. The ten largest clonotypes hold around a fifth of the sample.

This specimen comes from a study of blood T cells in healthy people across ages (dated by TCRdb to the mid-2010s). Looking at the study overall: In model experiments, template switching captured about one uniquely barcoded TCR beta cDNA molecule for every two T cells. Donors were grouped into four age groups: young (average about 15 years), middle-aged (less than 40), aged (around 66) and long-lived (approximately 81). To avoid experimental bias, donors of different ages were spread randomly across the sequencing lanes. The study analyzed two additional independent replicas of 1 million unique cDNA reads from the same blood draw for two donors, one aged 18 to 29 and one aged 80 or older. Age-related changes in TCR beta repertoire diversity were measured in the study by deep sequencing normalized with unique cDNA molecular identifiers.

Donors were a few dozen systemically healthy Caucasian individuals from Russia aged roughly 6 to 90 years. Each donor gave ten milliliters of peripheral blood, collected into EDTA-treated Vacutainer tubes. PBMCs were isolated by Ficoll-Paque density-gradient centrifugation, with at least 6 million obtained per sample. Total RNA was extracted from PBMCs with Trizol reagent, with at least 5 micrograms obtained per sample. Naive CD45RAhigh/CD27high T cell percentages were measured by flow cytometry on a PBMC aliquot from every donor. CDR1 and CDR2 were assigned from the germline V gene as KGHSH and LQKENI. The CDR3 measures 15 amino acids from cysteine to phenylalanine. The only DNA kept is the CDR3, 45 bases in frame from the first base. A distance of 10 bases separates the germline ends of V and J, which lose 2 bases and 2 bases respectively. Broad study findings and their caveats: Estimates of total diversity based on one million sequenced T cells were considered lower bounds and underestimates. The percentage of naive T cells measured by flow cytometry correlated strongly with observed TCR beta diversity. Because profiling used bulk unsorted PBMCs, naive and antigen-experienced compartments could not be compared conclusively. Compared with the aged group, the long-lived group had more naive CD4+ T cells, fewer expanded clones and increased TCR diversity, a pattern suggesting age selection. Observed TCR beta diversity per million T cells fell roughly linearly with age, and a significant reduction was already apparent by age roughly 40. Because donor CMV infection status was unknown, age-related changes in expanded clonotypes were potentially confounded.

Sequenced: blood. The TCR originated in a woman aged 60 to 75 in good health. The chain uses TRBV18 and TRBJ2-1; a weak D assignment points to TRBD2 (5 bases agree). The DNA sequence is as follows: TGTGCCAGCTCACCAGTAAGCGGCCCCTACAATGAGCAGTTCTTC. Protein translation: CASSPVSGPYNEQFF.